This TCR beta chain was recorded in a study of cytomegalovirus exposure and HLA in healthy donors. Study conclusions and caveats: Across HLA loci, a later analysis found differing TCR association rates, with DRB1 most and HLA-C fewest.

Details on this clone: As yet, its antigen is unknown.

The study ran its PCR with 60 Vbeta and 13 Jbeta primers. TCRdb keeps only in-frame clones here, not all; method: immunoSEQ multiplex PCR. In the table there are over 120,000 clones, approximately 74% of which are singletons. This TCR was recovered from a man aged 18 to 30 in good health and CMV-seropositive. Sequencing was performed on PBMCs.

Here the CDR3 reads CASSPTENSPLHF. The CDR3 DNA is TGTGCCAGTAGTCCGACAGAGAATTCACCCCTCCACTTT. This rearrangement joins TRBV19 to TRBJ1-6; possible D gene TRBD1, 5 bases. This CDR3 comprises 13 residues. Germline V gene sequence: CDR1 LNHDA, CDR2 SQIVND (reference sequence). The V and J ends lost 5 bases and 7 bases respectively, with 9 bases between them.